One sample yielded the 32 T cell receptor beta chains listed below, sequenced in a study of blood T cells in healthy people across ages. Together with a sample-barcoded 5' primer, a J-beta primer mix was included in a second PCR lasting about 6 to 11 cycles. TCRdb processed the 5' RACE reads anew with MiXCR; each CDR3 protein has one entry. In the table there are 1.5 million to 2 million distinct CDR3 sequences, approximately 28% of which are singletons. Sequenced: blood. The receptors derive from a woman under 40 in good health.

The genes are TRBV4-3 and TRBJ2-5; 10 nucleotides line up with TRBD2. The CDR3 runs 17 residues. CDR1 and CDR2 from the germline V gene are LGHNA and YSLEER. Trimming removed 1 base from V and 5 bases from J; junction bases left unmatched: 10. CDR3 in amino acids: CASSQVSASGSGETQYF. The CDR3 bases are TGCGCCAGCAGCCAAGTTAGCGCTAGCGGGAGTGGCGAGACCCAGTACTTC.

The rearrangement joins TRBV20-1 to TRBJ2-3; TRBD2 matches 8 bases. This CDR3 region has 14 residues. Per germline, CDR1 DFQATT and CDR2 SNEGSKA (reference sequence). V shed 4 bases, J shed 4 bases, and the junction held 7 bases outside the gene matches. The CDR3 DNA is TGCAGTGCTACCCGGGAGGGGTTCGCAGATACGCAGTATTTT. As protein: CSATREGFADTQYF.

The J gene is TRBJ2-3, the V gene TRBV30, with D perhaps matching TRBD2 (6 bases). Germline loops: CDR1 GTSNPN, CDR2 SVGIG (reference sequence). The CDR3 runs 14 residues. Deletions cut 1 base from V and 2 bases from J, with 10 bases between. The CDR3 reads CAWSGGLFTDTQYF. CDR3 nucleotides: TGTGCCTGGAGTGGGGGACTTTTCACAGATACGCAGTATTTT.

This clonotype appeared many times. This chain joins TRBV7-2 and TRBJ2-7, with 7 nucleotides matching TRBD2. The CDR3 runs to 18 residues. Trimming took 3 bases from V and 2 from J; bases not matched to a gene: 16. Germline-derived CDR1 and CDR2 are SGHTA and FQGNSA. The CDR3 DNA follows: TGTGCCAGCAGCTTGGTGGGGGAGGGCCGGATCGGGGCCTACGAGCAGTACTTC. Translated: CASSLVGEGRIGAYEQYF.

The chain carries TRBV9 and TRBJ2-1; 8 nucleotides agree with TRBD1. The germline V gene has CDR1 SGDLS and CDR2 YYNGEE. The J segment lost 9 bases and the V segment lost 3 bases, leaving 11 bases of the junction unmatched. The CDR3 is 15 residues long. Written as DNA, the CDR3 is TGTGCCAGCAGCGCACAGGGGGAATTCGGGGGTGAGCAGTTCTTC. Amino acid sequence: CASSAQGEFGGEQFF.

This clonotype was counted between two and nine times. This sequence joins TRBV20-1 and TRBJ2-1, with TRBD2 as a possible D gene (5 bases). Between the trimmed V and J ends, which lost 6 bases and 5 bases, there was a span of 17 bases. Germline V gene data show CDR1 as DFQATT and CDR2 as SNEGSKA (reference sequence). This CDR3 is 14 amino acids long. DNA of the CDR3: TGCAGTGCGGGGTCTGCCGGGATCGACAATGAGCAGTTCTTC. The encoded protein is CSAGSAGIDNEQFF.

This clonotype was seen a few times. The V and J genes are TRBV29-1 and TRBJ1-2; D remains unclear. CDR1 is SQVTM and CDR2 is ANQGSEA in the germline V gene. The V end lost 3 bases, the J end lost 6 bases, and 8 bases lay between the germline ends. This CDR3 has 11 amino acids. The CDR3 loop is CSVDKGDGYTF. The CDR3 DNA reads TGCAGCGTTGACAAAGGAGATGGCTACACCTTC.

This clonotype was counted between two and nine times. The chain combines TRBV11-2 with TRBJ2-5; D uncertain. The germline V gene encodes CDR1 SGHAT and CDR2 FQNNGV. The CDR3 is 15 residues long. V shed 0 bases and J shed 2 bases, with 10 bases lying between them. In nucleotides, the CDR3 is TGTGCCAGCAGCTTAGATGTGGCCGCACAAGAGACCCAGTACTTC. Translating it yields CASSLDVAAQETQYF.

In its sample, this clonotype was seen a few times. J is TRBJ1-2 and V is TRBV12-3 or TRBV12-4, with 8 bases aligning to TRBD1. Trimming took 4 bases from V and 8 from J; bases not matched to a gene: 6. The CDR3 consists of 13 residues. CDR3 region: CASSSQQGGGYTF. Written as DNA, the CDR3 is TGTGCCAGCAGTTCGCAACAGGGGGGAGGCTACACCTTC.

On this clonotype itself: A read error may be the cause here, since a much bigger clone is one base away. This chain links TRBV29-1 with TRBJ2-1; D is tentatively TRBD1 or TRBD2 (5 bases each). TRBJ2-7 matches the DNA end more closely, so the J call is doubtful. CDR3 length: 15 residues. Germline CDR1 SQVTM, CDR2 ANQGSEA. The CDR3 DNA reads as TGCAGCGTCCTCGGGGCCTTTAGCTCCTACAATGAGCAGTACTTC. Protein sequence: CSVLGAFSSYNEQYF.

This clonotype has only a few counts. The CDR3 reads CAGGQGGNQPQHF. The DNA for the CDR3 is TGTGCCGGTGGACAGGGTGGAAATCAGCCCCAGCATTTT. The chain carries TRBV6-1 and TRBJ1-5, with TRBD1 matching 8 bases. V lost 11 bases and J lost 4; bases outside the gene matches: 7. The CDR3 runs to 13 residues. Germline loops: CDR1 MNHNS, CDR2 SASEGT.

There are a few counts of this clonotype. The chain uses TRBV4-1 and TRBJ1-2; tentative D call: TRBD1 (6 bases). The V end lost 1 base, the J end lost 5 bases, and 17 bases lay between the germline ends. CDR3 length: 16 amino acids. Germline CDR1 reads MGHRA; CDR2 reads YSYEKL. CDR3 DNA: TGCGCCAGCAGCCAAGGCAATGGGGGCGGCCAGTATGGCTACACCTTC. The encoded protein is CASSQGNGGGQYGYTF.

This clonotype occurred many times. The chain recombines TRBV20-1 with TRBJ2-7, with 7 bases fitting TRBD2. This CDR3 has 12 residues. Trimming took 5 bases from V and 3 from J; bases not matched to a gene: 4. Germline CDR1 is DFQATT and CDR2 is SNEGSKA (reference sequence). CDR3 region: CSAHPSGYEQYF. The CDR3 DNA reads as TGCAGTGCTCATCCTAGCGGCTACGAGCAGTACTTC.

The chain recombines TRBV7-2 with TRBJ2-7, with a weak D call TRBD1 (7 bases). The CDR3 has 18 residues. Germline assignment: CDR1 SGHTA and CDR2 FQGNSA. V gave up 5 bases and J gave up 0 bases, with 23 bases separating them. This CDR3 reads CASSRIVQGRSTSYEQYF. The CDR3 DNA follows: TGTGCCAGCAGCCGGATAGTACAGGGGAGGTCTACCTCCTACGAGCAGTACTTC.

The V gene is TRBV12-3 or TRBV12-4, the J gene TRBJ1-5, with 7 nucleotides matching TRBD1. The CDR3 totals 14 residues. Losses at the gene ends were 6 bases for V and 9 bases for J; bases not matched to a gene: 11. The CDR3, as DNA: TGTGCCAGCAGCGGGGGGAACAGGGGTACGCCCCAGCATTTT. This codes for CASSGGNRGTPQHF.

This clonotype showed up just once. The gene calls are TRBV12-3 or TRBV12-4 and TRBJ2-5; possibly TRBD1 for D (7 bases). The CDR3 length is 13 residues. V was shortened by 3 bases and J by 11 bases, with 16 bases between the two germline ends. CDR3 nucleotides: TGTGCCAGCAGTTTCCAGGGGGGTTTGGAGCAGTACTTC. Translation: CASSFQGGLEQYF.

Details on this clonotype: A clone one base away is much larger, so this may be a read error. CDR3 sequence: CASRALAYHERYF. Written as DNA, the CDR3 is TGTGCCTCCCGGGCACTAGCTTACCACGAGCGGTACTTC. The genes are TRBV10-3 and TRBJ2-7; maybe TRBD2 (6 bases). Germline lookup yields CDR1 ENHRY and CDR2 SYGVKD. The CDR3 runs 13 residues.

Ten or more counts support this clonotype. In DNA form, the CDR3 reads TGTGCCAGCAGCCCGGGACTAGCGGGGTTCACAGATACGCAGTATTTT. It yields the protein CASSPGLAGFTDTQYF. The V and J genes are TRBV7-2 and TRBJ2-3; 13 bases fit TRBD2. The CDR3 is 16 amino acids. The junction had 4 bases not matched to a gene; V was cut back by 5 bases and J by 2 bases. Germline lookup yields CDR1 SGHTA and CDR2 FQGNSA.

This clonotype was picked up many times. At one end the junction does not follow the germline gene, possibly because of a read error. V is TRBV6-5 and J is TRBJ2-7; D tentatively reads TRBD1 or TRBD2 (5 bases each). This CDR3 comprises 16 residues. Germline lookup yields CDR1 MNHEY and CDR2 SVGAGI. In nucleotides, the CDR3 is TGTGCCAGCAGTGACTCTACCGGGACGGTCTCCTACGAGCAGTACTTC. Translation gives CASSDSTGTVSYEQYF.

The chain employs TRBV29-1 and TRBJ2-1, with a tentative D call TRBD2 (5 bases). The CDR3 contains 14 residues. V was trimmed by 6 bases and J by 1 base, leaving 13 bases between them. From germline, CDR1 is SQVTM and CDR2 ANQGSEA. The CDR3 sequence is CSVVLSGSYNEQFF. CDR3 nucleotide sequence: TGCAGCGTCGTACTAAGCGGTTCCTACAATGAGCAGTTCTTC.

Comments on this clonotype: Given a much more abundant clone one base away, this may be a read error. This chain connects TRBV27 to TRBJ2-7; 7 bases are shared with TRBD2. CDR1 is MNHEY, CDR2 SMNVEV, per germline (reference sequence). The CDR3 spans 15 residues. V dropped 1 base and J dropped 7; count of bases not matched to a gene: 10. CDR3 sequence: CASSLLGGVYNEQYF. The CDR3, as DNA: TGTGCCAGCAGTTTATTGGGGGGGGTCTACAATGAGCAGTACTTC.

The chain joins TRBV29-1 to TRBJ2-7; weak D call: TRBD2 (6 bases). Trimming removed 7 bases at V and 5 bases at J, with 21 bases between. The CDR3 spans 14 residues. The germline V gene encodes CDR1 SQVTM and CDR2 ANQGSEA. CDR3 region: CSGTTSLPTHEQYF. For the CDR3, the DNA is TGCAGCGGTACGACTAGTTTGCCCACCCACGAGCAGTACTTC.

Only a few counts were recorded for this clonotype. This chain links TRBV5-7 with TRBJ2-7; the D gene is possibly TRBD1 (6 bases). TRBV5-7 counts as an open reading frame of uncertain function. V dropped 1 base and J dropped 5 bases, with 13 bases sitting between them. This CDR3 has 14 residues. In DNA form, the CDR3 reads TGTGCCAGCAGCTTGAACAGGGAAGAGGACGAGCAGTACTTC. Its protein is CASSLNREEDEQYF.

Only a few counts were recorded for this clonotype. The chain couples TRBV5-1 to TRBJ1-6; 7 positions agree with TRBD1. Per the germline V gene, CDR1 is SGHRS and CDR2 is YFSETQ. The CDR3 is made up of 15 amino acids. Trimming cost V 4 bases and J 7 bases; bases outside gene matches: 8. CDR3 in amino acids: CASSIIGQVNSPLHF. CDR3 in DNA: TGCGCCAGCAGCATCATAGGACAGGTCAATTCACCCCTCCACTTT.

V and J are TRBV27 and TRBJ2-5; no clear D. With 8 bases removed from V and 4 bases from J, the gap between germline ends came to 14 bases. The CDR3 is 13 residues long. The germline V gene encodes CDR1 MNHEY and CDR2 SMNVEV (reference sequence). CDR3: CASRRKGGETQYF. DNA for the CDR3: TGTGCCAGCCGGCGGAAGGGTGGAGAGACCCAGTACTTC.

This clonotype was observed a few times. The chain employs TRBV18 and TRBJ1-2; D is uncertain. CDR3 size: 15 residues. The V and J ends lost 6 bases and 5 bases respectively, with 19 bases between them. Germline CDR1 is KGHSH and CDR2 is LQKENI. The CDR3 DNA reads as TGTGCCAGCTCTCCCTCGAGCGGAGCCATTTATGGCTACACCTTC. Its translation: CASSPSSGAIYGYTF.

On this clonotype itself: A much larger clone differs from this one at a single base, so this may be a read error. J is TRBJ1-2 and V is TRBV6-4; TRBD1 matches at 10 bases. Germline V gives CDR1 MRHNA, CDR2 SNTAGT. CDR3 length: 15 amino acids. This CDR3 is CASKPGQGVNCGYTF. The CDR3 nucleotides read TGTGCCAGCAAACCCGGACAGGGGGTGAACTGTGGCTACACCTTC.

This clonotype was counted only a few times. This chain links TRBV29-1 with TRBJ2-5; no clear D. Germline lookup yields CDR1 SQVTM and CDR2 ANQGSEA. This CDR3 region has 13 residues. V shed 1 base and J shed 5 bases, with 11 bases lying between them. For the CDR3, the DNA is TGCAGCGTTGAAGCCCAGCAGTTTGAGACCCAGTACTTC. This codes for CSVEAQQFETQYF.

The CDR3 region is CASTRGPDEQFF. CDR3 coding DNA: TGTGCCAGCACGCGGGGGCCGGATGAGCAGTTCTTC. The chain is built from TRBV2 and TRBJ2-1; the D gene is possibly TRBD2 (7 bases). CDR3 length: 12 amino acids. Trimming pared 7 bases from V and 8 bases from J, leaving 12 bases between. CDR1 and CDR2 (germline): SNHLY, FYNNEI.

Only a few counts were recorded for this clonotype. The chain links TRBV7-2 to TRBJ2-3; D remains ambiguous. The V gene lost 5 bases and the J gene lost 2 bases, with 11 bases spanning the gap. The CDR3 is 14 amino acids. Germline CDR1 is SGHTA and CDR2 is FQGNSA. DNA of the CDR3: TGTGCCAGCAGCGCTGGTATTGACACAGATACGCAGTATTTT. Translation gives CASSAGIDTDTQYF.

This clonotype was observed a few times. The genes are TRBV20-1 and TRBJ2-1, with a tentative D call TRBD2 (5 bases). The CDR3 is made up of 15 amino acids. The germline gives CDR1 DFQATT, CDR2 SNEGSKA (reference sequence). Trimming cost V 6 bases and J 7 bases, with 22 bases left between them. The CDR3 loop is CSASVFVDGINEQFF. As DNA, the CDR3 is TGCAGTGCCAGCGTCTTCGTGGACGGGATAAATGAGCAGTTCTTC.

This clonotype appeared a few times. The chain carries TRBV7-8 and TRBJ2-1; 9 bases line up with TRBD2. CDR3 length equals 17 residues. Germline CDR1 reads SGHVS; CDR2 reads FQNEAQ. Losses at the gene ends were 3 bases for V and 2 bases for J; bases not matched to a gene: 8. DNA for the CDR3: TGTGCCAGCAGCTTGACAAGCGGGAGGCAACCCTACAATGAGCAGTTCTTC. Its translation: CASSLTSGRQPYNEQFF.